This entry concerns a single T cell receptor beta chain. The antigen remains unidentified. Sequence at one end of the junction differs from germline and may be a read error. Measured with immunoSEQ multiplex PCR; TCRdb has only the in-frame clones, and not every one. The sample has about 120,000 clones; 88% are singletons. These data are taken from a study of T cell responses to AZD1222 COVID-19 vaccine. This CDR3 region has 11 residues. CDR1 SGHRS and CDR2 YFSETQ come from the germline V gene. Study-wide findings and caveats: Possibly, clonal diversity was underestimated; donors were largely white British and included more females.

This sequence originates from an adult in good health. The sequencing here drew on peripheral blood, taken on day 0 of AZD1222 vaccination. V usage is TRBV5-1 and J usage is TRBJ2-7; D is unclear. CDR3 nucleotide sequence: TGCGCCAGCAGCCCCTCGGCAGGCATCAACTTC. As protein: CASSPSAGINF.